This note documents a single T cell receptor (beta chain) sequence. Which antigen it targets is not known. One base away there is no much larger clone; base qualities are not given. The collaborating institutions used their own protocols to collect whole blood in K2EDTA tubes. Collaborator samples were shipped for TCRbeta analysis as frozen whole blood, isolated PBMCs, or DNA extracted from either sample type. This record comes from a study of blood T cell repertoires in COVID-19 (dated by TCRdb to about 2020). Regarding the complete study: Samples covering the acute and convalescent phases of COVID-19 were provided by collaborators in the United States, Italy and Spain. The material from the prospective study consisted of cDNA or gDNA derived from T cells, B-cell-depleted T cells, or PBMCs. The dataset comprised deeply sampled blood TCRbeta repertoires from subjects exposed to, actively infected with, or recovered from COVID-19. A freely available public database, intended as a resource for researchers studying the immune response to SARS-CoV-2, is where the repertoires were released. The samples were drawn from two sources: the first 160 participants of the ongoing ImmuneRACE study, and 1,254 subjects contributed by 6 global collaborators. A de-identified subject ID, COVID-19 status, age in years and sex were almost always included in the sample metadata. Where available, HLA class I and class II types were taken from metadata supplied by the sample provider and were not determined by assay-based typing.

Broad study findings and their caveats: How much clinical and demographic metadata was included differed by source and by participant, and the metadata was provided uncurated.

The immunoSEQ Assay, a bias-controlled multiplex PCR, was used to amplify TCRbeta CDR3 regions from genomic DNA. As for the authors' bioinformatics: The number of nucleated cells in each sample was estimated by amplification of reference gene primers within the assay. To quantify the absolute abundance of each unique TCRbeta CDR3 rearrangement, sequence reads were collapsed and filtered. Productive Simpson clonality was computed per sample as the square root of Simpson's diversity index over productive rearrangements. In its TCRdb copy, this immuneACCESS table keeps in-frame sequences only and misses some clones. Where compared with another copy, unresolved V genes explain less than half of these, and the others have no known cause. V and J calls and clone size are copied from that table; D and trimming were computed from the DNA. The sample contains approximately 100,000 clones, roughly 90% of them found a single time. In total, the top ten clones hold approximately 19% of the sample.

The sequence was obtained from a human donor with acute or convalescent COVID-19. The donor label of this sample is uncertain. Source material: peripheral blood.

Here is the DNA: TGTGCCAGCAGCTTACAATCCGGGTTCAATCAGCCCCAGCATTTT. The encoded protein is CASSLQSGFNQPQHF. Rearrangement joined TRBV7-6 to TRBJ1-5, with no reliable assignment of the D segment. Via the germline V gene, CDR1 is SGHVS and CDR2 FNYEAQ. Cut back by 2 bases and 3 bases, the V and J ends lie 11 bases apart. Measured from the cysteine to the phenylalanine, the CDR3 is 15 residues long. Kept here is only the CDR3 DNA, which spans 45 bases and is read in frame from base 1. Reference TRBV7-6 and TRBJ1-5 proteins supply the regions before and after the CDR3; the full variable domain is: GAGVSQSPRYKVTKRGQDVALRCDPISGHVSLYWYRQALGQGPEFLTYFNYEAQQDKSGLPNDRFSAERPEGSISTLTIQRTEQRDSAMYRCASSLQSGFNQPQHFGDGTRLSIL.